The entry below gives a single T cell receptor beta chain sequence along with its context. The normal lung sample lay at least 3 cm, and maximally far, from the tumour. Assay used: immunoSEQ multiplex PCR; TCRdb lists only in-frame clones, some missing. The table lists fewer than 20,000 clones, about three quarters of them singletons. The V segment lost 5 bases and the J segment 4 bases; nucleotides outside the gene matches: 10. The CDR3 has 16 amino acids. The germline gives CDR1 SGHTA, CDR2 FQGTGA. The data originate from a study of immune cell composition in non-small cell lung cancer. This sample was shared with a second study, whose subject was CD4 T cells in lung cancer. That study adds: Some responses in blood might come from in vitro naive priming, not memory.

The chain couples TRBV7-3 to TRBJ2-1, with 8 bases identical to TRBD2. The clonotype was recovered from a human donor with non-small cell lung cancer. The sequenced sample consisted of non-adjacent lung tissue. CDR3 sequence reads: CASSRSGGGQYNEQFF. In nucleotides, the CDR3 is TGTGCCAGCAGCCGGTCGGGCGGGGGGCAGTACAATGAGCAGTTCTTC.